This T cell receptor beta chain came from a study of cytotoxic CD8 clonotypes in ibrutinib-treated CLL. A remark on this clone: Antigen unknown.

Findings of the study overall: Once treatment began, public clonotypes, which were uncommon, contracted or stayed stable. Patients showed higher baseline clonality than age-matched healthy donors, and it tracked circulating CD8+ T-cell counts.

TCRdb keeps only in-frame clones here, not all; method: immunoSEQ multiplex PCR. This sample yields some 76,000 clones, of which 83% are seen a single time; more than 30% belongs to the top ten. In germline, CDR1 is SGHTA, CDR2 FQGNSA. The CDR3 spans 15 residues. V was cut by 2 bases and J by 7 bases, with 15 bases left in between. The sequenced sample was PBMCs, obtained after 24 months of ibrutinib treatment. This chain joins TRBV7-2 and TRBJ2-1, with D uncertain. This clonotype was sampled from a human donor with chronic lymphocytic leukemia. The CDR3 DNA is TGTGCCAGCAGCTTATGGGGTAGTTCAAGGAATGAGCAGTTCTTC. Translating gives CASSLWGSSRNEQFF.